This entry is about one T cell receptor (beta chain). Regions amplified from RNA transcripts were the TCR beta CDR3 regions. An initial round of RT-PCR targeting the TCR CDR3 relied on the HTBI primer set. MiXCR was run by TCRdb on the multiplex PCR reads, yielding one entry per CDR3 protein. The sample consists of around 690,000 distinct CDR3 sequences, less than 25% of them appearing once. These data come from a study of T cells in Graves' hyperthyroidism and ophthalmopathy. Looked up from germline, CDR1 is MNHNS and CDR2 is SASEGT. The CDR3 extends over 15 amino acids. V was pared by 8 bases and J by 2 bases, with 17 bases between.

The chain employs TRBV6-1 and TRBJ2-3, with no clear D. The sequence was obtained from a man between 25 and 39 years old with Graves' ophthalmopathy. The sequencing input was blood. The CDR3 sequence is CASLRSGPLTDTQYF. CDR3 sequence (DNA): TGTGCCAGCTTGCGGTCCGGGCCACTCACAGATACGCAGTATTTT.